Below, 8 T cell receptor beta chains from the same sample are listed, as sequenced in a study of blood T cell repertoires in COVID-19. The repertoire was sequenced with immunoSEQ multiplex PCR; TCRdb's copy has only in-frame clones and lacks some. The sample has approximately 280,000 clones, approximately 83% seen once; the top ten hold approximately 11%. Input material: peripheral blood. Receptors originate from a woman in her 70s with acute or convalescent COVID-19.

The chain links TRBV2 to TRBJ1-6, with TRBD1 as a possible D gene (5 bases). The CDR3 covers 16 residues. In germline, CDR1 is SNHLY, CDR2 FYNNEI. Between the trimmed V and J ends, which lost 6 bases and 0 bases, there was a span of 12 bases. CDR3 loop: CASSLDRSSYNSPLHF. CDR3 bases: TGTGCCAGCAGCTTAGACAGAAGCTCCTATAATTCACCCCTCCACTTT.

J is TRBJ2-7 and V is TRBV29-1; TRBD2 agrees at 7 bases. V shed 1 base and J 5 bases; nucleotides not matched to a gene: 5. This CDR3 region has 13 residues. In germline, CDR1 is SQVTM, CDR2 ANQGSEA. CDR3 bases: TGCAGCGTTGAAGGGGAGGGGTTGGACGAGCAGTACTTC. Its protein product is CSVEGEGLDEQYF.

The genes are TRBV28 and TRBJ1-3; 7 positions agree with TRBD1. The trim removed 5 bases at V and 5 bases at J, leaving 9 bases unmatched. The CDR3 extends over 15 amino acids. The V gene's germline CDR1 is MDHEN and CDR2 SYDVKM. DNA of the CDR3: TGTGCCAGCAGTCAAGGTGGGGACAGAAGAAACACCATATATTTT. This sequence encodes CASSQGGDRRNTIYF.

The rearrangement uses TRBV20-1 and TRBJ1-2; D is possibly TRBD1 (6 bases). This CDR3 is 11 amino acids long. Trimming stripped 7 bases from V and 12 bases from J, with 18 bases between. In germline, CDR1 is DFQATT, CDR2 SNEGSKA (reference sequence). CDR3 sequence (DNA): TGCAGTGTGATTTGGGGGCAGAGGCACACCTTC. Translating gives CSVIWGQRHTF.

The CDR3 bases are TGTGCCAGCAGCTTAGCGCTAGCGGGGGGCACAGATACGCAGTATTTT. Translating it yields CASSLALAGGTDTQYF. The chain links TRBV7-2 to TRBJ2-3, with 10 bases that match TRBD2. There are 16 residues in the CDR3. With V trimmed by 0 bases and J by 1 base, 1 base remained unmatched. Germline assignment: CDR1 SGHTA and CDR2 FQGNSA.

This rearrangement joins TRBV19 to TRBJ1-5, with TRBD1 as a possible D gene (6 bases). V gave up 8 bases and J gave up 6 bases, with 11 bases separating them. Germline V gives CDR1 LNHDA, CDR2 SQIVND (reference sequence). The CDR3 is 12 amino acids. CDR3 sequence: CASRDIGQPQHF. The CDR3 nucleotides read TGTGCCAGTCGGGACATCGGTCAGCCCCAGCATTTT.

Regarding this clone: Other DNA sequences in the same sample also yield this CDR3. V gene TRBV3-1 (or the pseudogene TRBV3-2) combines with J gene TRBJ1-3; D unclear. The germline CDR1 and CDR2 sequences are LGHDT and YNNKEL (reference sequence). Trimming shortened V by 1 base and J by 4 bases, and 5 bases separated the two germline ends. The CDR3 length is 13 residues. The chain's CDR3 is CASSQVSGNTIYF. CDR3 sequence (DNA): TGTGCCAGCAGCCAAGTTTCGGGAAACACCATATATTTT.

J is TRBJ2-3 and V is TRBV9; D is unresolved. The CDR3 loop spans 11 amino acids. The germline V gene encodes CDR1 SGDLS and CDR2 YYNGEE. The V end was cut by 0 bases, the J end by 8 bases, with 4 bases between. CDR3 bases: TGTGCCAGCAGCGTAGGGCCTACGCAGTATTTT. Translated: CASSVGPTQYF.